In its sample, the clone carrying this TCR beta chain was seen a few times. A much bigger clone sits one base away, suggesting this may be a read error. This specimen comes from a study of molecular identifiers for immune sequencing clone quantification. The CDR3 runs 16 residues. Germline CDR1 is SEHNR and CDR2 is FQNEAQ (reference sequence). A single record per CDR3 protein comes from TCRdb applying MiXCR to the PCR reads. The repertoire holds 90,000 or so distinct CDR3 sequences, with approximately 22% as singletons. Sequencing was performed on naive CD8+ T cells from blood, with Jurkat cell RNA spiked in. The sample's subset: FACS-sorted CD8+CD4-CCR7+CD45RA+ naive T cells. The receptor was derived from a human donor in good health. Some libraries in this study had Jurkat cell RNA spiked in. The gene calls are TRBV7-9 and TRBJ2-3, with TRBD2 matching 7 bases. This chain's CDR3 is CASGLLAGEGADTQYF. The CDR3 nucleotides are TGTGCCAGCGGCTTATTGGCGGGAGAAGGAGCTGATACGCAGTATTTT.